Below, one T cell receptor (beta chain) is given with its context. What it recognizes is unknown. There are 13 residues in the CDR3. Germline CDR1 is SGHNT and CDR2 is YYREEE (reference sequence). V was pared by 5 bases and J by 7 bases, with 15 bases between. TRB rearrangements were amplified by multiplex PCR with BIOMED2 TRB-A/B primers. In TCRdb, the multiplex PCR reads were re-called with MiXCR into one record per CDR3 protein. The repertoire consists of around 28,000 distinct CDR3 sequences, with around a third occurring once and the leading ten covering roughly 1.7%. TRB was amplified from about 250-500 ng of blood genomic DNA. The sample is drawn from a study of T and B cells in COVID-19 patients. The overall study: Blood was sampled from COVID-19 patients who were either actively infected or recovered. Points from the study as a whole: The recovered cohort had 2,000 to 3,000 exclusive TCR clusters, including roughly 28 low generation probability clusters.

V and J are TRBV5-4 and TRBJ1-2; D perhaps matches TRBD1 (6 bases). The origin of this receptor is a human donor who had recovered from COVID-19. Specimen: blood. In DNA form, the CDR3 reads TGTGCCAGCAGGAGGGGGGGCAGCCGTGGCTACACCTTC. Translating gives CASRRGGSRGYTF.